These T cell receptor beta chains were read from a single sample in a study of radiotherapy plus CTLA-4 blockade in lung cancer. TCRdb's table, derived via immunoSEQ multiplex PCR, lists solely in-frame clones and lacks some. The sample contains 65,000 to 85,000 clones, around 76% of which appear only once. The sequences come from peripheral blood, collected from a patient treated with radiotherapy plus ipilimumab. These receptors were taken from a human donor with non-small cell lung cancer whose response to radiotherapy plus ipilimumab could not be evaluated. Some clones in this sample may be carry-over from other donors' samples. Both conserved end residues are part of each CDR3. D genes are given only for firm matches. A clone size is listed for some rows: how often the clone was seen (once, few, many), or a class if it is expanded.

v_call	clone_size	j_call	d_call	cdr3_nt	cdr3_aa
TRBV28	NA	TRBJ2-7	NA	TGTGCCAGCAGTCTATATCTCGACAGGACCTACGAGCAGTACTTC	CASSLYLDRTYEQYF
TRBV6-1	NA	TRBJ1-6	TRBD1	TGTGCCACTACGACAGGGAGCTCCTATAATTCACCCCTCCACTTT	CATTTGSSYNSPLHF
TRBV28	NA	TRBJ1-2	NA	TGTGCCAGCAGTCCGCGGGGGGGTAACTATGGCTACACCTTC	CASSPRGGNYGYTF
TRBV7-2	once	TRBJ2-7	TRBD1	TGTGCCAGCAGCCTCGACAGGGGGCCCTACGAGCAGTACTTC	CASSLDRGPYEQYF
TRBV27	once	TRBJ2-2	TRBD1	TGTGCCAGCAGTTTACGTGACAGGGGGGACACCGGGGAGCTGTTTTTT	CASSLRDRGDTGELFF
TRBV6-4	few	TRBJ1-6	TRBD1	TGTGCCAGCAGTGACGGACAGGGTTTATCTTCACCCCTCCACTTT	CASSDGQGLSSPLHF
TRBV7-6	NA	TRBJ1-3	NA	TGTGCCAGCAGCTTAGTTAGTCTGGGCAACGGAAACACCATATATTTT	CASSLVSLGNGNTIYF
TRBV7-8	few	TRBJ2-7	TRBD1	TGTGCCAGCAGCTCCTGGGACAGGGCCTACGAGCAGTACTTC	CASSSWDRAYEQYF
TRBV7-9	NA	TRBJ2-7	TRBD1	TGTGCCAGCAGCCCCCCGGACAGGGCCTACGAGCAGTACTTC	CASSPPDRAYEQYF
TRBV9	NA	TRBJ2-3	TRBD2	TGTGCCAGCAGCGTAGCGCCAAGCGGGGGCCCCCGAGGTACGCAGTATTTT	CASSVAPSGGPRGTQYF
TRBV20-1	NA	TRBJ1-2	TRBD1	TGCAGTGCGCCGGACAGGGCCGGCTACACCTTC	CSAPDRAGYTF
TRBV6-6	NA	TRBJ2-4	NA	TGTGCCAGCAGACAGCGGGACAAACCAGCCAAAAACATTCAGTACTTC	CASRQRDKPAKNIQYF
TRBV6-5	NA	TRBJ1-6	NA	TGTGCCAGCACCGTTAATCCTAATTCACCCCTCCACTTT	CASTVNPNSPLHF
TRBV5-1	once	TRBJ2-1	NA	TGCGCCAGCAGCTTGAATCGGCAGGGCCGATTCTCCTACAATGAGCAGTTCTTC	CASSLNRQGRFSYNEQFF
TRBV7-2	NA	TRBJ2-3	NA	TGTGCCAGCATCATGACAGTCCTCACAGATACGCAGTATTTT	CASIMTVLTDTQYF
TRBV5-4	NA	TRBJ2-3	NA	TGTGCCAGCAGCCACCACAGGGACGGCACAGATACGCAGTATTTT	CASSHHRDGTDTQYF
TRBV9	NA	TRBJ1-1	NA	TGTGCCAGCAGCGTAGGGACAAGGACTGAAGCTTTCTTT	CASSVGTRTEAFF
TRBV7-2	NA	TRBJ2-2	NA	TGTGCCAGCAGCCCTCGCCGACAGGCCACCGGGGAGCTGTTTTTT	CASSPRRQATGELFF
TRBV14	few	TRBJ2-7	NA	TGTGCCAGCAGGAGGGCTGGACAGACAGCGGAGCAGTACTTC	CASRRAGQTAEQYF
TRBV4-1	NA	TRBJ1-2	NA	TGCGCCAGCAGCCAAGGGGGAGCGCGGATCGGCTATGGCTACACCTTC	CASSQGGARIGYGYTF
TRBV5-1	NA	TRBJ1-2	NA	TGCGCCAGCAGCTTGGGGGACACCACTAGGGGCTACACCTTC	CASSLGDTTRGYTF
TRBV4-3	NA	TRBJ2-2	TRBD1	TGCGCCAGCAGCTGGACAGGAGGCACCGGGGAGCTGTTTTTT	CASSWTGGTGELFF
TRBV19	NA	TRBJ1-5	TRBD1	TGTGCCACCAAAGGCTACCTCGGGACAGGGCCTCAGCCCCAGCATTTT	CATKGYLGTGPQPQHF
TRBV27	NA	TRBJ2-6	TRBD1	TGTGCCAGCAGTTTATGGGGGACAGCTGGGGCCAACGTCCTGACTTTC	CASSLWGTAGANVLTF
TRBV5-1	NA	TRBJ2-5	NA	TGCGCCAGCAGCTTGGGATTCGTGGCTCAAGAGACCCAGTACTTC	CASSLGFVAQETQYF
TRBV4-3	NA	TRBJ2-5	NA	TGCGCCAGCAGCCAAGTTGTAGGGGTCCGAGAGACCCAGTACTTC	CASSQVVGVRETQYF
TRBV28	NA	TRBJ2-1	TRBD2	TGTGCCAGCAGTCGATCGACTAGCGGGGGCCAGCAGTTCTTC	CASSRSTSGGQQFF
TRBV19	NA	TRBJ1-1	TRBD1	TGTGCCAGTAGTAACAGGGGGACTGAAGCTTTCTTT	CASSNRGTEAFF
TRBV4-1	few	TRBJ2-7	NA	TGCGCCAGCAGCCAAGGGCTAAACTACGAGCAGTACTTC	CASSQGLNYEQYF
TRBV7-7	NA	TRBJ1-1	TRBD1	TGTGCTAGCAGCCCCGGACAGGGAGGTAGGGCTTTCTTT	CASSPGQGGRAFF
TRBV19	few	TRBJ1-4	NA	TGTGCCAGTAGTATTCCTGGGCAGGAAGAAAAACTGTTTTTT	CASSIPGQEEKLFF
TRBV18	NA	TRBJ2-2	TRBD1	TGTGCCAGCTCATCAAAACGGAACCGGGACAGGACCGCGAACACCGGGGAGCTGTTTTTT	CASSSKRNRDRTANTGELFF
TRBV18	NA	TRBJ2-1	NA	TGTGCCAGCTTCGACTCTTCCTCCTACAATGAGCAGTTCTTC	CASFDSSSYNEQFF
TRBV2	few	TRBJ1-2	TRBD1	TGTGCCAGCAGTGCTTCCAGGGGGGACTATGGCTACACCTTC	CASSASRGDYGYTF
TRBV2	few	TRBJ2-7	NA	TGTGCCGGTGGACAGAGGACCTACGAGCAGTACTTC	CAGGQRTYEQYF
TRBV19	NA	TRBJ1-1	NA	TGTGCCAGTAGTATCCCTACAGTTAACACTGAAGCTTTCTTT	CASSIPTVNTEAFF
TRBV6-5	NA	TRBJ1-2	NA	TGTGCCAGCAGTTTAGAGGGAGTGGGTGGCTACACCTTC	CASSLEGVGGYTF
TRBV28	NA	TRBJ1-2	NA	TGTGCCAGCAGTTTATGGGGTCAGACAGCTTATGGCTACACCTTC	CASSLWGQTAYGYTF
TRBV9	NA	TRBJ2-3	NA	TGTGCCAGCAGCGTAGGGGTCAGGGAAGGAACAGATACGCAGTATTTT	CASSVGVREGTDTQYF
TRBV5-1	NA	TRBJ1-1	NA	TGCGCCAGCAGCTCTGGGGGGGCTGAAGCTTTCTTT	CASSSGGAEAFF
TRBV18	NA	TRBJ1-1	TRBD1	TGTGCCAGCTCACCACCTTGGGACAGGGGGAACACTGAAGCTTTCTTT	CASSPPWDRGNTEAFF
TRBV5-1	NA	TRBJ2-7	NA	TGCGCCAGCAGCTTGGGCGGAGACTACTACGAGCAGTACTTC	CASSLGGDYYEQYF
TRBV2	NA	TRBJ1-4	NA	TGTGCCAGCAGTTACACAAAAGAAAAACTGTTTTTT	CASSYTKEKLFF
TRBV9	NA	TRBJ1-3	NA	TGTGCCAGCAGCCCTCGAGGTGGTTCTGGAAACACCATATATTTT	CASSPRGGSGNTIYF
TRBV10-3	NA	TRBJ1-2	NA	TGTGCCATCAGTGATTGGGTTCGGAGTTATGGCTACACCTTC	CAISDWVRSYGYTF
TRBV2	NA	TRBJ1-4	TRBD1	TGTGCCAGCAGTTTAGGACAGGGTCTCGAAAAACTGTTTTTT	CASSLGQGLEKLFF
TRBV6-5	NA	TRBJ2-7	NA	TGTGCCAGCAGTCCCTCTTTTACGAGCATCTACGAGCAGTACTTC	CASSPSFTSIYEQYF
TRBV28	NA	TRBJ1-2	NA	TGTGCCAGCAGTTTCCCCCCATCTGGCTACACCTTC	CASSFPPSGYTF